This paragraph covers one T cell receptor (beta chain) sequence. This clone appeared once. Its antigen is currently not known. No much larger clone exists at a distance of one base, and base qualities are not known. This entry comes from a study of shared clonotypes between healthy human individuals (dated by TCRdb to 2020 to 2021). Broadly, across the study: A few men and a couple of women, aged 18 to 49 years, made up the cohort. For each donor, three plates each were used for CD4 naive and CD4 memory, two plates were used for CD8 naive, and one plate was used for CD8 memory. The study deeply sequenced blood TCR repertoires of about 5 healthy adults to estimate repertoire size and the extent of clonotype sharing between individuals. To increase sequencing depth and limit assay-specific biases, different laboratories used diverse techniques to prepare libraries and sequence TCR repertoires. Leukapheresis yielded between about 0.85 and 9.5 billion PBMCs per donor. Beyond this particular receptor, the publication reports: Larger estimated clonotype richness was generally found for naive subsets than for memory subsets. Incomplete sequencing was indicated by rarefaction of sorted-subset datasets, despite the large sequencing depth. Compared with non-shared clonotypes, the clonotypes found in all four sorted-subset donors had higher generation probabilities. Across a handful of donors, about 5% of naive CD4, approximately 3.6% of naive CD8, under 2.5% of memory CD4, and around 0.4% of memory CD8 clonotypes were shared. Sampling was restricted to blood, and TCR repertoires in tissue are likely to differ from TCR repertoires in blood. Based on pairwise subsampling, the degree of clonotype sharing among donors was expected to be affected by sequencing depth. Because the study included only a small number of donors, the genetic and exposure-history diversity represented was limited.

Using the deep immunoSEQ assay, TCR CDR3 regions were amplified from genomic DNA by multiplex PCR. Genomic DNA extracted from each cell subset was distributed evenly over all wells of several immunoSEQ 96-well plates, and each plate served as one replicate. Each replicate PCR for sorted subsets received roughly 200 ng genomic DNA, equal to 28,000 or so T cell genomes. The purified libraries were quantified using a Qubit 3.0 fluorometer, sized with a Bioanalyzer 2100, and then quantified again using the KAPA Library Quantification kit. Every immunoSEQ 96-well plate was sequenced on a dedicated single-read 150-cycle Illumina NextSeq 550 flow cell. In the paper's pipeline: Because the immunoSEQ output included only junctional sequences and no quality scores, the filtering could not be the same as the filtering used for full-length reads. Sequences were annotated with PyIR, a Python wrapper for IgBLAST v1.9, using IMGT germline references to assign V/J genes and CDR3. Reads with weak V/J assignments (E-value above 1e-6), missing CDR3, stop codons, out-of-frame junctions, or ambiguous translated residues were removed. V3J clonotypes were defined as sequences sharing the same inferred V gene, J gene, and CDR3 amino acid sequence. Percentage overlap between repertoires was calculated by dividing the number of shared unique clonotypes by the size of the smaller repertoire. RTK rarefaction, the Chao1 estimator, and Recon v2.1 estimates of unobserved clonotypes were used to assess repertoire richness. OLGA was used to compute generation probabilities for all TCRbeta clonotypes that the gDNA method yielded from a few donors. This is the immuneACCESS table as TCRdb keeps it, with only in-frame sequences that have V and J called. A part of the clones is gone; compared with another copy, unresolved V genes explain less than half, and the rest is unexplained. V and J calls plus clone size are reproduced from that table; the DNA served to infer D and trimming. Present in this sample are 600,000 to 800,000 clones, around 77% of which were seen just once. The top ten clonotypes cover about 1.8% of the sample.

CDR3 length: 15 amino acids, cysteine to phenylalanine. Left in the record is the CDR3 DNA by itself, 45 bases read in frame from the first base. CDR1 and CDR2 are drawn from the germline V gene: MNHEY, SVGAGI. Trimming takes 4 bases from V and 5 bases from J, and the germline ends sit 16 bases apart. The donors were healthy, HIV-negative adults who had no recently reported acute infections or vaccinations. Only Caucasian adults living in Nashville, Tennessee, USA were represented among the donors. CD4+ T cells were enriched by magnetic negative selection; naive cells were then positively selected on CD45RA, and the negative fraction formed the memory subset. Blood was obtained by leukapheresis, after which PBMCs were separated by Ficoll-Histopaque density gradient centrifugation and cryopreserved in liquid nitrogen vapor phase. Analytical flow cytometry was used to check the purity and quantity of every magnetically sorted T cell population. Genomic DNA was isolated from each sorted fraction and quantified by UV absorbance on a Nanodrop 2000c.

Sequenced sample: memory CD4+ T cells sorted from blood. This specimen's cell subset or site label, per the study, means: CD45RA-negative fraction. This receptor was taken from a woman aged 25 to 39 in good health. Recombination linked TRBV6-5 to TRBJ2-3; the D region possibly corresponds to TRBD1 (7 bases align). The base sequence is TGTGCCAGCAGTTTGGAGGGGGCGGAAGGAGATACGCAGTATTTT. This yields the protein CASSLEGAEGDTQYF.